Presented here are 17 T cell receptor beta chains from one specimen sequenced in a study of cytomegalovirus exposure and HLA in healthy donors. The primer mix had 60 Vbeta and 13 Jbeta primers. Here immunoSEQ multiplex PCR was the method, and the copy in TCRdb shows in-frame clones only, minus some. The sample carries about 130,000 clones, roughly 80% recorded once. The source material was PBMCs. These receptors all stem from a female donor in good health and CMV-seronegative.

This clone was seen only once. V and J are TRBV7-2 and TRBJ1-2; D is uncertain. Germline V gene lookup returns CDR1 SGHTA and CDR2 FQGNSA. V was trimmed by 2 bases and J by 2 bases, leaving 12 bases between them. The CDR3 covers 15 residues. The CDR3 sequence is CASSLKEGYNYGYTF. The CDR3 bases are TGTGCCAGCAGCTTAAAGGAGGGCTACAACTATGGCTACACCTTC. Complete variable domain (other parts from reference TRBV7-2 and TRBJ1-2): GAGVSQSPSNKVTEKGKDVELRCDPISGHTALYWYRQSLGQGLEFLIYFQGNSAPDKSGLPSDRFSAERTGGSVSTLTIQRTQQEDSAVYLCASSLKEGYNYGYTFGSGTRLTVV.

The genes are TRBV19 and TRBJ2-7; TRBD1 is a possible D gene (6 bases). V shed 5 bases and J shed 1 base, with 15 bases lying between them. There are 15 residues in the CDR3. Looked up from germline, CDR1 is LNHDA and CDR2 is SQIVND (reference sequence). DNA for the CDR3: TGTGCCAGTAGTTTCTACGGGACAAAGTCCTACGAGCAGTACTTC. Translation: CASSFYGTKSYEQYF.

The gene calls are TRBV4-3 and TRBJ2-7; 12 bases are a match to TRBD2. V dropped 2 bases and J dropped 0; count of bases not matched to a gene: 2. There are 16 residues in the CDR3. Germline lookup yields CDR1 LGHNA and CDR2 YSLEER. In DNA form, the CDR3 reads TGCGCCAGCAGCCAAACGACTAGCGGGAGCTCCTACGAGCAGTACTTC. Amino acids: CASSQTTSGSSYEQYF.

The rearrangement links TRBV5-6 to TRBJ2-5; TRBD1 aligns across 9 bases. The V and J ends lost 2 bases and 5 bases, in that order; junction bases with no gene match: 7. Germline assignment: CDR1 SGHDT and CDR2 YYEEEE. The length of the CDR3 is 15 residues. The CDR3 DNA reads TGTGCCAGCAGCTTACCGGGACAGGGTGTGGAGACCCAGTACTTC. This sequence encodes CASSLPGQGVETQYF.

The genes are TRBV7-2 and TRBJ2-7; possibly TRBD2 for D (6 bases). This CDR3 has 14 amino acids. Germline CDR1 is SGHTA and CDR2 is FQGNSA. With 2 bases removed from V and 3 bases from J, the gap between germline ends came to 11 bases. CDR3 sequence: CASSLSGDFYEQYF. The DNA for the CDR3 is TGTGCCAGCAGCTTATCCGGGGACTTCTACGAGCAGTACTTC.

This clone was counted a few times. The rearrangement links TRBV4-2 to TRBJ2-7; 8 bases are a match to TRBD2. Germline V gives CDR1 LGHNA, CDR2 YNFKEQ. V dropped 0 bases and J dropped 6; count of bases not matched to a gene: 7. The CDR3 loop spans 15 amino acids. CDR3 amino acids: CASSQDEGTRREQYF. CDR3 sequence (DNA): TGTGCCAGCAGCCAAGATGAGGGGACTAGACGCGAGCAGTACTTC.

This chain connects TRBV7-2 to TRBJ1-2; D is undetermined. CDR1 is SGHTA and CDR2 is FQGNSA in the germline V gene. V dropped 4 bases and J dropped 6 bases, with 15 bases sitting between them. The CDR3 spans 14 residues. CDR3 sequence reads: CASSSARLADGYTF. As DNA, the CDR3 is TGTGCCAGCAGCTCAGCTAGGTTGGCGGATGGCTACACCTTC.

A few counts support this clone. V gene TRBV27 combines with J gene TRBJ2-2, with a possible D match to TRBD2 (5 bases). CDR3 length equals 14 residues. Trimming cost V 5 bases and J 3 bases, with 10 bases left between them. The germline V gene has CDR1 MNHEY and CDR2 SMNVEV (reference sequence). CDR3 coding DNA: TGTGCCAGCAGTCGACTATCGGACACCGGGGAGCTGTTTTTT. It codes for CASSRLSDTGELFF.

The rearrangement joins TRBV13 to TRBJ1-1; D not certain. CDR1 PRHDT and CDR2 FYEKMQ come from the germline V gene (reference sequence). Deletions cut 1 base from V and 2 bases from J, with 14 bases between. The CDR3 runs to 16 residues. CDR3 DNA sequence: TGTGCCAGCAGCTTAGTGGGGAGGTCTCCAAACACTGAAGCTTTCTTT. Protein product: CASSLVGRSPNTEAFF.

This clone occurred once. The chain has TRBV28 and TRBJ1-2, with 10 nucleotides matching TRBD1. V dropped 1 base and J dropped 7; count of bases not matched to a gene: 6. CDR1 is MDHEN and CDR2 is SYDVKM in the germline V gene. This CDR3 spans 15 amino acids. CDR3 sequence: CASSLLGGQGVGYTF. The DNA of the CDR3 is TGTGCCAGCAGTTTATTGGGAGGACAGGGGGTTGGCTACACCTTC.

The V and J genes are TRBV6-5 and TRBJ1-2; TRBD1 might be the D (5 bases). The length of the CDR3 is 13 residues. The V gene lost 4 bases and the J gene lost 3 bases, with 9 bases spanning the gap. Looked up from germline, CDR1 is MNHEY and CDR2 is SVGAGI. The CDR3 loop is CASSSDIDYGYTF. The DNA of the CDR3 is TGTGCCAGCAGTTCGGACATCGACTATGGCTACACCTTC.

The CDR3 sequence: CASASAGVDTQYF. CDR3 nucleotide sequence: TGTGCCAGCGCTTCAGCGGGAGTAGATACGCAGTATTTT. The chain carries TRBV28 and TRBJ2-3, with TRBD2 identical over 8 bases. This CDR3 has 13 residues. The germline V gene encodes CDR1 MDHEN and CDR2 SYDVKM. Trimming cost V 8 bases and J 5 bases; bases outside gene matches: 6. The full variable domain, completed using reference TRBV28 and TRBJ2-3, is DVKVTQSSRYLVKRTGEKVFLECVQDMDHENMFWYRQDPGLGLRLIYFSYDVKMKEKGDIPEGYSVSREKKERFSLILESASTNQTSMYLCASASAGVDTQYFGPGTRLTVL.

The chain's CDR3 is CASGLGPGGEQFF. CDR3 in DNA: TGTGCTAGTGGTTTGGGCCCCGGGGGAGAGCAGTTCTTC. V is TRBV12-5 and J is TRBJ2-1; maybe TRBD2 (6 bases). This CDR3 contains 13 residues. CDR1 LGHNT and CDR2 FRNRAP come from the germline V gene. Trimming shortened V by 1 base and J by 10 bases, and 11 bases separated the two germline ends.

The J gene is TRBJ2-1, the V gene TRBV5-4; 14 nucleotides line up with TRBD2. V lost 4 bases and J lost 4; bases outside the gene matches: 10. Per germline, CDR1 SGHNT and CDR2 YYREEE (reference sequence). The CDR3 is 18 amino acids. The CDR3 sequence: CASSRSTSGRVAYNEQFF. The CDR3 nucleotides read TGTGCCAGCAGCCGATCGACTAGCGGGAGGGTAGCGTACAATGAGCAGTTCTTC.

This chain connects TRBV15 to TRBJ2-3; D is possibly TRBD2 (6 bases). This CDR3 comprises 16 residues. Trimming took off 3 bases at V and 2 bases at J, with 15 bases between the two ends. Germline V gene data show CDR1 as LNHNV and CDR2 as YYDKDF (reference sequence). The CDR3 DNA reads as TGTGCCACCAGCAGGCCCGGAGGGCCCCCCACAGATACGCAGTATTTT. Protein product: CATSRPGGPPTDTQYF.

The V call is TRBV6-5, the J call TRBJ2-7; TRBD1 matches 7 bases. There are 14 residues in the CDR3. Germline CDR1 is MNHEY and CDR2 is SVGAGI. Trimming at V came to 2 bases and at J to 2 bases, leaving 3 bases not matched to a gene. The CDR3 DNA follows: TGTGCCAGCAGTTACGGGACAGCGGCCTACGAGCAGTACTTC. This codes for CASSYGTAAYEQYF.

The chain joins TRBV4-3 to TRBJ2-2, with 14 bases aligning to TRBD2. The V and J ends lost 4 bases and 6 bases, in that order; junction bases with no gene match: 4. This CDR3 has 16 amino acids. The V gene's germline CDR1 is LGHNA and CDR2 YSLEER. The CDR3 sequence is CASSRLAGGPPGELFF. The CDR3 DNA sequence: TGCGCCAGCAGCCGACTAGCGGGAGGGCCACCCGGGGAGCTGTTTTTT.